The 5 T cell receptor beta chains listed next were all sequenced from one sample in a study of T cell changes during pregnancy in multiple sclerosis. TCRdb keeps only in-frame clones here, not all; method: immunoSEQ multiplex PCR. This sample has tens of thousands of clones, with roughly 94% found just once. This specimen was CD4+ T cells from peripheral blood mononuclear cells, taken after pregnancy. The receptors derive from a female donor with multiple sclerosis, enrolled in a pregnancy study.

In its sample, this clone is medium-sized. This chain links TRBV7-3 with TRBJ1-6; a weak D match, TRBD1 (6 bases). There are 15 residues in the CDR3. Germline-derived CDR1 and CDR2 are SGHTA and FQGTGA. Trimming shortened V by 2 bases and J by 9 bases, and 14 bases separated the two germline ends. In DNA, the CDR3 is TGTGCCAGCAGCTTATTTTCAGGGGTAGCTTCACCCCTCCACTTT. Translation gives CASSLFSGVASPLHF.

The J gene is TRBJ2-3, the V gene TRBV14; 7 bases map to TRBD2. This CDR3 is built from 14 residues. From germline, CDR1 is SGHDN and CDR2 FVKESK. V was clipped by 8 bases and J by 3 bases; unmatched bases: 8. The CDR3 here is CASRIAGSTDTQYF. The CDR3 region has the DNA TGTGCCAGCCGAATAGCGGGTTCAACAGATACGCAGTATTTT.

This chain joins TRBV7-8 and TRBJ2-7; possible D gene TRBD1, 5 bases. Germline V lookup: CDR1 SGHVS, CDR2 FQNEAQ. V gave up 5 bases and J gave up 3 bases, with 14 bases separating them. This CDR3 region has 14 residues. The CDR3 loop reads CASSPQGSGYEQYF. The CDR3, as DNA: TGTGCCAGCAGCCCCCAGGGCTCAGGCTACGAGCAGTACTTC. Looking up the rest from reference TRBV7-8 and TRBJ2-7 gives the full variable domain: GAGVSQSPRYKVAKRGQDVALRCDPISGHVSLFWYQQALGQGPEFLTYFQNEAQLDKSGLPSDRFFAERPEGSVSTLKIQRTQQEDSAVYLCASSPQGSGYEQYFGPGTRLTVT.

The genes are TRBV30 and TRBJ1-5; 7 nucleotides agree with TRBD1. With V trimmed by 5 bases and J by 6 bases, 7 bases remained unmatched. CDR1 is GTSNPN and CDR2 is SVGIG in the germline V gene (reference sequence). This CDR3 has 13 amino acids. For the CDR3, the DNA is TGTGCCTGGGGCCGACAGGGCGTTCAGCCCCAGCATTTT. Protein: CAWGRQGVQPQHF.

The J gene is TRBJ2-1, the V gene TRBV27; possibly TRBD2 for D (5 bases). This CDR3 spans 16 amino acids. Germline-derived CDR1 and CDR2 are MNHEY and SMNVEV (reference sequence). V lost 5 bases and J lost 4, with 18 bases in between. CDR3 nucleotides: TGTGCCAGCAGTACCACGACGTCCTGGGAGTACAATGAGCAGTTCTTC. It codes for CASSTTTSWEYNEQFF.